Listed below are T cell receptor beta chains from one sample, sequenced in a study of blood T cell repertoires in COVID-19. Using immunoSEQ multiplex PCR, the repertoire was profiled, and TCRdb retains in-frame clones only, with some absent. The sample carries almost 350,000 clones, 88% recorded once. Source material: PBMCs or T cells enriched from blood (not recorded which). Receptors originate from a woman aged 25 to 39 who had been exposed to COVID-19. The CDR3 runs from the conserved cysteine through the conserved F or W. D genes are given only for firm matches. Clone size, where shown, is once, few, many, or a class for clones that have expanded.

CASSQKGQPSGNTIYF TGCGCCAGCAGTCAAAAGGGACAGCCCTCTGGAAACACCATATATTTT TRBJ1-3 TRBD1 TRBV23-1 . 16
CATSPGGPTNYEQYF TGTGCCACCAGTCCCGGTGGGCCGACCAACTACGAGCAGTACTTC TRBJ2-7 . TRBV24-1 . 15
CASSKGGTSYITDTQYF TGCGCCAGCAGCAAAGGGGGGACTAGCTATATCACAGATACGCAGTATTTT TRBJ2-3 TRBD2 TRBV10-2 . 17
CASSFVGRDNEQFF TGTGCCAGCAGTTTTGTCGGGAGAGACAATGAGCAGTTCTTC TRBJ2-1 . TRBV28 . 14
CASSAPRQGSSSNSPLHF TGTGCCAGCAGCGCACCCCGACAAGGTTCCTCATCTAATTCACCCCTCCACTTT TRBJ1-6 . TRBV7-9 . 18
CASRPRTGRYEQYF TGTGCCAGTAGACCGCGGACAGGACGCTACGAGCAGTACTTC TRBJ2-7 TRBD1 TRBV19 . 14
CASSFSAGTVVYNEQFF TGTGCCAGCAGCTTTTCTGCGGGAACGGTTGTCTACAATGAGCAGTTCTTC TRBJ2-1 . TRBV11-2 once 17
CSVEASGRSGELFF TGCAGCGTTGAGGCTAGCGGGAGGTCCGGGGAGCTGTTTTTT TRBJ2-2 TRBD2 TRBV29-1 . 14
CASRPRGGKSYEQYF TGTGCCAGTAGGCCACGTGGGGGGAAGTCCTACGAGCAGTACTTC TRBJ2-7 . TRBV19 . 15
CASSALRETQYF TGTGCCAGCAGTGCCCTCCGGGAGACCCAGTACTTC TRBJ2-5 . TRBV12-3/TRBV12-4 . 12
CASSIESLSYEQYF TGTGCCAGCAGCATAGAGTCCCTATCCTACGAGCAGTACTTC TRBJ2-7 . TRBV28 . 14
CASKLIQANTGELFF TGTGCCAGTAAATTGATACAGGCGAACACCGGGGAGCTGTTTTTT TRBJ2-2 . TRBV19 . 15
CASSVYDRVTSTDTQYF TGTGCCAGCAGCGTTTATGACAGGGTAACTAGCACAGATACGCAGTATTTT TRBJ2-3 TRBD1 TRBV9 . 17
CASSLSPGQGAYEQYF TGTGCCAGCAGCTTATCTCCGGGACAGGGAGCCTACGAGCAGTACTTC TRBJ2-7 TRBD1 TRBV5-5 . 16
CSASSGGGAAWQFF TGCAGTGCTAGTAGCGGCGGGGGGGCTGCGTGGCAGTTCTTC TRBJ2-1 TRBD2 TRBV20-1 . 14
CASRRTSGYEQYF TGTGCCAGCAGACGGACTAGCGGTTACGAGCAGTACTTC TRBJ2-7 TRBD2 TRBV3-1/TRBV3-2 . 13
CASSSGTRTGELFF TGTGCCAGCAGCTCCGGGACTAGAACCGGGGAGCTGTTTTTT TRBJ2-2 TRBD2 TRBV3-1/TRBV3-2 . 14
CASRSPSGKNEQFF TGTGCCAGCAGGTCCCCTAGCGGGAAGAATGAGCAGTTCTTC TRBJ2-1 TRBD2 TRBV28 once 14
CASSGQGASNQPQHF TGTGCCAGCAGTGGCCAGGGGGCAAGCAATCAGCCCCAGCATTTT TRBJ1-5 TRBD1 TRBV28 . 15
CAPGTSGNNEQFF TGTGCCCCCGGGACTAGCGGGAATAATGAGCAGTTCTTC TRBJ2-1 . TRBV21-1 . 13
CASSQERRPPTDTQYF TGTGCCAGCAGCCAAGAGCGGCGACCTCCCACAGATACGCAGTATTTT TRBJ2-3 . TRBV4-2 . 16
CASTSPGRVEAFF TGTGCCAGCACCAGCCCCGGGAGGGTTGAAGCTTTCTTT TRBJ1-1 . TRBV28 few 13
CASSYSDSYYGYTF TGTGCCAGCAGTTACTCTGACTCCTACTATGGCTACACCTTC TRBJ1-2 . TRBV6-2/TRBV6-3 . 14
CASTLLIREGNSPLHF TGTGCCAGCACCTTACTCATCAGGGAGGGTAATTCACCCCTCCACTTT TRBJ1-6 . TRBV6-6 . 16
CASSGQGSTGELFF TGTGCCAGCAGCGGACAGGGGAGCACCGGGGAGCTGTTTTTT TRBJ2-2 TRBD1 TRBV11-2 once 14
CSASSGQPYGYTF TGCAGTGCTAGTAGCGGACAGCCTTATGGCTACACCTTC TRBJ1-2 . TRBV20-1 . 13
CASSLDPTSTDTQYF TGCGCCAGCAGCTTGGACCCCACTAGCACAGATACGCAGTATTTT TRBJ2-3 . TRBV5-1 once 15
CASRVQGETEAFF TGTGCCAGCAGAGTCCAGGGGGAAACTGAAGCTTTCTTT TRBJ1-1 TRBD1 TRBV2 . 13
CASSYGGVQGAGGYTF TGTGCCAGCAGCTACGGAGGGGTACAGGGGGCGGGTGGCTACACCTTC TRBJ1-2 TRBD1 TRBV7-9 . 16
CASSPTGGKGETQYF TGTGCCAGCAGCCCGACAGGGGGAAAAGGGGAGACCCAGTACTTC TRBJ2-5 TRBD1 TRBV7-3 once 15
CASSIGTVTNTGELFF TGCGCCAGCAGCATCGGGACAGTCACGAACACCGGGGAGCTGTTTTTT TRBJ2-2 TRBD1 TRBV5-1 . 16
CATNTQGHGYTF TGTGCCACCAATACTCAGGGCCATGGCTACACCTTC TRBJ1-2 . TRBV24-1 few 12
CASTPPSISGRGEQFF TGTGCCAGCACCCCTCCTAGTATCAGCGGGAGGGGTGAGCAGTTCTTC TRBJ2-1 TRBD2 TRBV5-4 . 16
CASSHGREETGLCTDTQYF TGCGCCAGCAGTCATGGAAGGGAGGAGACAGGGTTGTGCACAGATACGCAGTATTTT TRBJ2-3 . TRBV23-1 . 19
CASSTALTGQGRYGYTF TGTGCCAGCAGCACTGCCCTAACAGGACAGGGAAGATATGGCTACACCTTC TRBJ1-2 TRBD1 TRBV28 . 17
CASRGYDAFSGNTIYF TGTGCCAGCAGGGGCTATGATGCCTTCTCTGGAAACACCATATATTTT TRBJ1-3 . TRBV27 . 16
CASSLTSTAPVYF TGTGCCAGCAGCTTAACCTCAACAGCCCCGGTGTACTTC TRBJ2-7 . TRBV7-2 . 13
CASGLDWGAGYEQYF TGTGCTAGTGGTTTGGATTGGGGTGCGGGCTACGAGCAGTACTTC TRBJ2-7 . TRBV12-5 . 15
CASSTLRQEVHEQYF TGTGCCAGCAGTACCCTAAGACAGGAGGTTCACGAGCAGTACTTC TRBJ2-7 . TRBV5-5 . 15
CASSRELAGVGELFF TGTGCCAGCAGCCGGGAACTAGCGGGAGTCGGGGAGCTGTTTTTT TRBJ2-2 TRBD2 TRBV5-4 few 15
CASTGTSVNYYNEQFF TGTGCCAGCACCGGGACTAGCGTTAACTACTACAATGAGCAGTTCTTC TRBJ2-1 TRBD2 TRBV28 . 16
CASSFTGWEELFF TGTGCCAGCAGCTTTACAGGGTGGGAGGAGCTGTTTTTT TRBJ2-2 . TRBV7-2 . 13
CASSQPWELAGSYEQYF TGCGCCAGCAGCCAACCCTGGGAACTAGCGGGATCTTACGAGCAGTACTTC TRBJ2-7 TRBD2 TRBV4-1 . 17
CATSKKSGSPRKQFF TGTGCCACCAGTAAAAAGAGCGGGAGTCCCCGTAAGCAGTTCTTC TRBJ2-1 TRBD2 TRBV24-1 . 15
CASSLGDRVSYEQYF TGTGCCAGCAGCTTAGGGGACAGGGTAAGCTACGAGCAGTACTTC TRBJ2-7 TRBD1 TRBV7-8 . 15
CASSLGTGTANEKLFF TGTGCCAGCAGCTTAGGGACCGGGACAGCGAATGAAAAACTGTTTTTT TRBJ1-4 TRBD1 TRBV11-3 . 16
CASSLARAGVTEAFF TGCGCCAGCAGCTTGGCCAGGGCAGGGGTCACTGAAGCTTTCTTT TRBJ1-1 . TRBV5-1 . 15
CASSLAGGGNRDTIYF TGCGCCAGCAGCTTGGCCGGAGGGGGCAATCGCGACACCATATATTTT TRBJ1-3 TRBD1 TRBV5-1 . 16